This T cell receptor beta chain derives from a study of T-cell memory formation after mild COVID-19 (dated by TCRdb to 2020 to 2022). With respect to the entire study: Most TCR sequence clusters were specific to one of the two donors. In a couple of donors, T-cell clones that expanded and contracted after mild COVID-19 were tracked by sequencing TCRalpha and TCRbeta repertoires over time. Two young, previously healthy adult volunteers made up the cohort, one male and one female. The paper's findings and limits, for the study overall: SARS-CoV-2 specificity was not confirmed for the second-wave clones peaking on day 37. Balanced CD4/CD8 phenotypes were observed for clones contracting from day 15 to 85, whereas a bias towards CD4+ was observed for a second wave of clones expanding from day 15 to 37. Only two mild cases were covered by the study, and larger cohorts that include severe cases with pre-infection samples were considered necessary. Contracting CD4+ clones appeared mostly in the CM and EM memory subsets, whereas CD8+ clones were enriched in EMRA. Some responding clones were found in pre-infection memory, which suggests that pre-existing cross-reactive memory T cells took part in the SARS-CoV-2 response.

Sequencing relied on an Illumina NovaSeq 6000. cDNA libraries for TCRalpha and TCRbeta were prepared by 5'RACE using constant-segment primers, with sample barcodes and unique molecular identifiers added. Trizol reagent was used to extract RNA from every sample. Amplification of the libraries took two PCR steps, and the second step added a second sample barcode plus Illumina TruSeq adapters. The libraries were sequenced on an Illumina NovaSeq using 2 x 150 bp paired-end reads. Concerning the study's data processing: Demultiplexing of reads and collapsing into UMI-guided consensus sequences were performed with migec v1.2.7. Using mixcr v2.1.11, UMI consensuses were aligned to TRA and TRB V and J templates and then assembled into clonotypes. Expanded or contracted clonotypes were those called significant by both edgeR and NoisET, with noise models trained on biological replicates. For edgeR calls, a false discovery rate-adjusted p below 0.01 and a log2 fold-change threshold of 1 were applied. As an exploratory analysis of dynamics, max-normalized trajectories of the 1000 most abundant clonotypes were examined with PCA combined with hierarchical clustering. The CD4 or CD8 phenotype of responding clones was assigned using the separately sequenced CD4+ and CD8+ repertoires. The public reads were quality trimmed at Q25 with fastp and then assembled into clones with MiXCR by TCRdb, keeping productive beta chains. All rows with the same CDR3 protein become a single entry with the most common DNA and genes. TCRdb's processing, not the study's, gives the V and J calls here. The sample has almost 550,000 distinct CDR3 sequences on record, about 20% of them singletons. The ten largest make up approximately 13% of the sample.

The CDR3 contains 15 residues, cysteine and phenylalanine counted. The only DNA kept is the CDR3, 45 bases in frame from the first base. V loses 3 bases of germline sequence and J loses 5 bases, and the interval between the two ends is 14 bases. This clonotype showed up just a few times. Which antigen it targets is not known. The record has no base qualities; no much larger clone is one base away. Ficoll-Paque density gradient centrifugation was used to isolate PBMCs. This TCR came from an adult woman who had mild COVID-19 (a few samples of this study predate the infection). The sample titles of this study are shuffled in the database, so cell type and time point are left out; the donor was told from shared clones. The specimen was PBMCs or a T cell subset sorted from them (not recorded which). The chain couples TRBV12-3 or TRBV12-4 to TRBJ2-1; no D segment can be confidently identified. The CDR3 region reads CASSFPPDPDNEQFF. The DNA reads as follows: TGTGCCAGCAGTTTCCCTCCGGACCCGGACAATGAGCAGTTCTTC.